This is a list of T cell receptor beta chains from one sample in a study of CD8+CD57+ T cells in acquired aplastic anemia. One entry per CDR3 protein, called by TCRdb with MiXCR from the reads. Here the sample spans 150,000 to 200,000 distinct CDR3 sequences, more than 40% being singletons. The material sequenced was sorted CD4+, CD8+, or CD8+CD57+ T cells (not recorded which) from PBMCs. These receptors were taken from a human donor with aplastic anemia. The CDR3 runs from the conserved cysteine through the conserved F or W. D genes are given only for firm matches. Expanded clones get a size class; other rows say once, few or many, or leave the size out.

DNA	CDR3	J	V	D	size
TGTGCCACCAGCAGAGCAGGAGGCAATCAGCCCCAGCATTTT	CATSRAGGNQPQHF	TRBJ1-5	TRBV15	.	.
TGCAGTGCTAGTAGTGTGTATACTAGCGGGAGTAACTACGAGCAGTACTTC	CSASSVYTSGSNYEQYF	TRBJ2-7	TRBV20-1	TRBD2	.
TGTGCCAGCAGTCTAGGGGTACCTGGGGCCAACGTCCTGACTTTC	CASSLGVPGANVLTF	TRBJ2-6	TRBV12-3/TRBV12-4	.	many
TGTGCCAGCAGTCCACTGGGACTAGCGGACGAGCAGTACTTC	CASSPLGLADEQYF	TRBJ2-7	TRBV6-1	TRBD2	few
TGTGCCAGTAGTATAGATAGGGCTGGCGGGGAGCTGTTTTTT	CASSIDRAGGELFF	TRBJ2-2	TRBV19	.	.
TGCAGTGCTACAGGCAAAGACTACGAGCAGTACTTC	CSATGKDYEQYF	TRBJ2-7	TRBV20-1	.	.
TGTGCCAGCGCCAATCCGCCCCTGACAGGGCAAGAGACCCAGTACTTC	CASANPPLTGQETQYF	TRBJ2-5	TRBV6-1	TRBD1	many
TGTGCCAGCAGTTTCGCGGACAGGGTCGATGAGCAGTTCTTC	CASSFADRVDEQFF	TRBJ2-1	TRBV27	TRBD1	few
TGCGCCAGCAGCTTGGTCCTGGCAGGAGGCACTGAAGCTTTCTTT	CASSLVLAGGTEAFF	TRBJ1-1	TRBV5-1	.	many
TGTGCCAGCAGCCAAGGAGAGGGGTCGGGTAAAAACGAGCAGTACTTC	CASSQGEGSGKNEQYF	TRBJ2-7	TRBV4-2	.	.
TGTGCCACCCAAGGGGAAGGGTCTGAGGAGACCCAGTACTTC	CATQGEGSEETQYF	TRBJ2-5	TRBV24-1	.	many
TGTGCCAGCAGCTTGGCTCCAGGCCCCGGGGAGCTGTTTTTT	CASSLAPGPGELFF	TRBJ2-2	TRBV2	.	.
TGTGCCAGCAGTGAAGAGGGGGGACAGGGGTACGAGCAGTACTTC	CASSEEGGQGYEQYF	TRBJ2-7	TRBV2	TRBD1	.
TGCAGTGCTAGAGTACCAGACTCGGGACTACCAGAGCAGTACTTC	CSARVPDSGLPEQYF	TRBJ2-7	TRBV20-1	TRBD2	many
TGTGCCAGCAGTTCCGACAGGGGGCGGACTGAAGCTTTCTTT	CASSSDRGRTEAFF	TRBJ1-1	TRBV27	TRBD1	few
TGTGCCAGCAGTTTGACCTCGGCGGCCGGGGAGCTGTTTTTT	CASSLTSAAGELFF	TRBJ2-2	TRBV12-3/TRBV12-4	.	.
TGTGCCAGCAGTGTGGGTTATAGCAATCAGCCCCAGCATTTT	CASSVGYSNQPQHF	TRBJ1-5	TRBV6-1	.	.
TGTGCCACCAGTGATTCGCGGGGGGCCTACACAGATACGCAGTATTTT	CATSDSRGAYTDTQYF	TRBJ2-3	TRBV24-1	TRBD2	.
TGTGCCAGCAGCGTAGAACGAAGCGGGAGTCTATATGAGCAGTTCTTC	CASSVERSGSLYEQFF	TRBJ2-1	TRBV9	TRBD2	many
TGCAGTGCTAGATACCACCGCCTTAACGCGGGTGGCTACACCTTC	CSARYHRLNAGGYTF	TRBJ1-2	TRBV20-1	.	few
TGTGCCTGGAGTAAAGGGACTAATTTCGACGAGCAGTACTTC	CAWSKGTNFDEQYF	TRBJ2-7	TRBV30	TRBD2	.
TGCAGCGTTGCGCGGGACACCTATAACTATGGCTACACCTTC	CSVARDTYNYGYTF	TRBJ1-2	TRBV29-1	.	.
TGCAGCGTTGAAGGGACGAGTAACTATGGCTACACCTTC	CSVEGTSNYGYTF	TRBJ1-2	TRBV29-1	.	.
TGCAGCGTTGTCTCCGCTTCCTACAATGAGCAGTTCTTC	CSVVSASYNEQFF	TRBJ2-1	TRBV29-1	.	.
TGTGCCAGCACTGGACAGGGCCAGACCCAGTACTTC	CASTGQGQTQYF	TRBJ2-5	TRBV2	TRBD1	few
TGTGCCAGCTCTAATGGGTACAGGGAAGGGGCCAATTTT	CASSNGYREGANF	TRBJ1-3	TRBV19	.	.
TGTGCCAGCAGCTTTCCTCAGGGTTCCTACAATGAGCAGTTCTTC	CASSFPQGSYNEQFF	TRBJ2-1	TRBV7-6	.	.
TGTGCCAGCAGTTTAGGCCTAGCGGGTAACTCCTACGAGCAGTACTTC	CASSLGLAGNSYEQYF	TRBJ2-7	TRBV13	TRBD2	many
TGTGCCAGCAGCGTAGGCTCATTAGACCCCTACAATGAGCAGTTCTTC	CASSVGSLDPYNEQFF	TRBJ2-1	TRBV9	.	.
TGTGCCAGCAGCCCTGGGGGGACCGCTAATGAAAAACTGTTTTTT	CASSPGGTANEKLFF	TRBJ1-4	TRBV7-9	.	many
TGTGCCAGTAGTATCTCCTCGTCGAACACTGAAGCTTTCTTT	CASSISSSNTEAFF	TRBJ1-1	TRBV19	.	few
TGTGCCAGTAGTATACCCGAGGAAAATACAAGGAACACTGAAGCTTTCTTT	CASSIPEENTRNTEAFF	TRBJ1-1	TRBV19	.	.
TGCAGCGTTGAGTGGAGCTCCTATAATTCACCCCTCCACTTT	CSVEWSSYNSPLHF	TRBJ1-6	TRBV29-1	.	.
TGTGCCAGCACCACCGCGGAGGGCGCCGGGGGCTACACCTTC	CASTTAEGAGGYTF	TRBJ1-2	TRBV11-3	.	many
TGTGCCAGCAGCCCCGTCGGCAGAGGAACTGAAGCTTTCTTT	CASSPVGRGTEAFF	TRBJ1-1	TRBV27	.	.
TGTGCCAGCAGCTCTCCGGGAGACTACGAGCAGTACTTC	CASSSPGDYEQYF	TRBJ2-7	TRBV5-8	.	once
TGTGCCAGTATTCATATGGGAGGTAGCACAGATACGCAGTATTTT	CASIHMGGSTDTQYF	TRBJ2-3	TRBV19	.	many